This is a list of T cell receptor beta chains from one sample in a study of shared clonotypes between healthy human individuals. Libraries were prepared by immunoSEQ multiplex PCR; TCRdb keeps only in-frame clonotypes and omits some of them. Of roughly 1,000,000 clones in the sample, 70% to 80% were seen once. The sample consisted of memory CD4+ T cells from PBMCs. The receptors here all came from a man between 18 and 35 years old in good health. Some clones in this sample may be carry-over from other donors' samples. Both conserved end residues are part of each CDR3. Each record gives: CDR3 length, V gene, J gene, D gene, CDR3 protein. D genes are given only for firm matches.

17	TRBV7-2	TRBJ2-1	TRBD2	CASSLARSSGRYNEQFF
14	TRBV7-9	TRBJ1-1	-	CASTRGVVQTEAFF
15	TRBV7-9	TRBJ2-5	TRBD2	CASSLGARGGETQYF
15	TRBV18	TRBJ1-2	-	CASSPTQDGIHGYTF
14	TRBV7-9	TRBJ1-2	-	CASSLAGQAYGYTF
13	TRBV7-3	TRBJ2-2	-	CASSPRVTGELFF
12	TRBV29-1	TRBJ1-3	-	CSGAGSGNTIYF
15	TRBV5-1	TRBJ2-7	TRBD2	CASKASGTVSYEQYF
16	TRBV14	TRBJ2-4	TRBD1	CASSLFFGQGENIQYF
14	TRBV19	TRBJ1-3	-	CASSIRLPGNTIYF
15	TRBV5-1	TRBJ2-7	TRBD2	CASSLGAGGSYEQYF
16	TRBV28	TRBJ1-5	-	CASSLLGVGSNQPQHF
15	TRBV28	TRBJ1-5	-	CASRPLGLENQPQHF
14	TRBV30	TRBJ2-7	-	CAGSSARNSYEQYF
15	TRBV19	TRBJ2-7	-	CASSIAGTSSYEQYF
11	TRBV10-3	TRBJ1-1	-	CAISESTEAFF
14	TRBV19	TRBJ1-5	TRBD1	CASTPNRGWQPQHF
14	TRBV5-4	TRBJ1-2	TRBD1	CASSPDRGQYGYTF
17	TRBV18	TRBJ2-7	-	CASSPLGPEPARNEQYF
13	TRBV7-3	TRBJ1-1	TRBD1	CASSLQGATEAFF
14	TRBV5-1	TRBJ2-1	-	CASRSDSSYNEQFF
14	TRBV7-3	TRBJ2-3	-	CASSPSTSQGTQYF
15	TRBV4-1	TRBJ2-3	-	CASSQGRGNTDTQYF
14	TRBV28	TRBJ2-7	TRBD2	CASSHNGGSYEQYF
15	TRBV6-1	TRBJ1-4	-	CASSDIWATNEKLFF
18	TRBV28	TRBJ2-1	TRBD2	CASSSGLAGTKGVNEQFF
13	TRBV6-1	TRBJ1-2	-	CASRPGWGSGYTF
15	TRBV7-2	TRBJ2-1	TRBD2	CASTLGRGSYNEQFF
13	TRBV5-1	TRBJ2-1	TRBD1	CASSLTGASEQFF
13	TRBV6-1	TRBJ2-5	-	CASERSSWETQYF
11	TRBV20-1	TRBJ1-2	-	CSASGAGGYTF
13	TRBV7-9	TRBJ1-1	-	CASTSSGGTEAFF
16	TRBV5-1	TRBJ2-2	-	CASSAQGGVNTGELFF
15	TRBV6-5	TRBJ2-1	TRBD2	CASSRRLAGVNEQFF
18	TRBV15	TRBJ2-5	-	CATRGPSRGGISRETQYF
13	TRBV15	TRBJ1-5	-	CATSRDVQGSQHF
15	TRBV4-1	TRBJ1-6	-	CASSPENSYNSPLHF
15	TRBV5-1	TRBJ2-6	-	CASSLVTAGANVLTF
15	TRBV28	TRBJ2-3	TRBD2	CASSRILGGVDTQYF
16	TRBV18	TRBJ1-1	-	CASSLRPAGDGTEAFF
12	TRBV12-5	TRBJ2-1	-	CASGLSGDEQFF
12	TRBV30	TRBJ2-3	TRBD2	CAWTSGSGTQYF
15	TRBV2	TRBJ2-3	-	CASSIGGISTDTQYF
14	TRBV15	TRBJ2-5	-	CATSSRAYQETQYF
13	TRBV7-8	TRBJ1-1	TRBD1	CASSRGQGLRSFF
15	TRBV4-1	TRBJ2-3	-	CASSGRSESTDTQYF
12	TRBV7-9	TRBJ1-2	-	CASSFWEGGYTF
15	TRBV6-4	TRBJ1-3	-	CASIILGYPGNTIYF
15	TRBV5-8	TRBJ1-5	TRBD1	CASSIQGAGNQPQHF
14	TRBV28	TRBJ2-1	-	CASRGGGQTNEQFF
15	TRBV28	TRBJ2-1	-	CASSSSGQFYNEQFF
17	TRBV7-8	TRBJ1-4	-	CASSRILIGGSNEKLFF